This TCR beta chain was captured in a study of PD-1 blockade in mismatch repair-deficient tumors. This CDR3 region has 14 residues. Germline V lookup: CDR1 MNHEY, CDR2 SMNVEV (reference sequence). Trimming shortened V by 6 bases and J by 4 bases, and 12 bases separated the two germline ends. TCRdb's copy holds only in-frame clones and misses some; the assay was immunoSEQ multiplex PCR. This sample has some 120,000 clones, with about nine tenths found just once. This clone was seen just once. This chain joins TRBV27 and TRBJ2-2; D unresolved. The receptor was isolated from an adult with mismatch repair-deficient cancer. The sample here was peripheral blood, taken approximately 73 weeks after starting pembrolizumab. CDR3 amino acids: CASSPLDRTGELFF. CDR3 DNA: TGTGCCAGCAGCCCCCTTGACCGCACCGGGGAGCTGTTTTTT.